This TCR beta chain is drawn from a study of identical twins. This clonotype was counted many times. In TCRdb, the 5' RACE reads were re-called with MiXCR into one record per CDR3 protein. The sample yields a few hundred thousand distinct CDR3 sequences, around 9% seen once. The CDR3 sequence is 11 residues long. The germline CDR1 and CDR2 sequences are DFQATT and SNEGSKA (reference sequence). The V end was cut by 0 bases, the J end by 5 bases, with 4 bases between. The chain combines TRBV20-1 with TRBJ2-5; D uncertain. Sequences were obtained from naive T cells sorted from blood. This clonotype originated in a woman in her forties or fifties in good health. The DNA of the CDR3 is TGCAGTGCTAGAGATATCGAGACCCAGTACTTC. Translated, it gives CSARDIETQYF.